This T cell receptor beta chain was recovered during a study of immune reconstitution after stem cell transplant in scleroderma. MiXCR was run by TCRdb on the RT-PCR reads, yielding one entry per CDR3 protein. This sample carries approximately 5,000 distinct CDR3 sequences, approximately 8.7% of them seen once, and the ten largest clones take 4% to 4.5%. This clonotype has just a few counts. Trimming removed 1 base from V and 5 bases from J, with 13 bases in between. CDR3 size: 15 residues. Germline V lookup: CDR1 SGHDT, CDR2 YYEEEE. The material was obtained before or after autologous hematopoietic stem cell transplantation (not recorded which). This sequence was found in a male donor with systemic sclerosis. This sequence joins TRBV5-6 and TRBJ2-1, with D perhaps being TRBD1 or TRBD2 (5 bases each). This CDR3 reads CASSLMGDLNNEQFF. The CDR3 DNA follows: TGTGCCAGCAGCTTGATGGGGGATCTTAACAATGAGCAGTTCTTC.